The 8 T cell receptor beta chains in this list originate from one sample, sequenced in a study of technical replicates of blood from a few donors. Assay: immunoSEQ multiplex PCR; the TCRdb copy retains only in-frame clones and omits some. Seen here are about 70,000 clones, roughly 94% observed once, and the top ten hold approximately 0.4%. The sample was T cells isolated from PBMCs. The receptors stem from a human donor in good health.

The chain links TRBV19 to TRBJ1-2; D not certain. Germline CDR1 reads LNHDA; CDR2 reads SQIVND (reference sequence). The CDR3 consists of 13 residues. V was clipped by 2 bases and J by 5 bases, with 9 bases between them. CDR3 sequence (DNA): TGTGCCAGTAGTATACTAACCGAGTATGGCTACACCTTC. Its protein is CASSILTEYGYTF.

This chain uses TRBV7-8 with TRBJ2-7; tentatively, D is TRBD2 (5 bases). CDR1 is SGHVS, CDR2 FQNEAQ, per germline. V was pared by 3 bases and J by 3 bases, with 9 bases between. The CDR3 is made up of 13 amino acids. CDR3 nucleotide sequence: TGTGCCAGCAGCTTCGGAGCGGTCTACGAGCAGTACTTC. Amino acid sequence: CASSFGAVYEQYF.

This clone was seen just once. This chain joins TRBV9 and TRBJ2-7; D possibly corresponds to TRBD2 (5 bases). CDR1 SGDLS and CDR2 YYNGEE come from the germline V gene. The CDR3 length is 12 residues. V lost 3 bases and J lost 2, with 6 bases in between. CDR3 residues: CASSGAAYEQYF. In DNA form, the CDR3 reads TGTGCCAGCAGCGGAGCGGCCTACGAGCAGTACTTC.

This clone was seen just once. This chain uses TRBV29-1 with TRBJ1-2; 10 positions match TRBD1. The germline CDR1 and CDR2 sequences are SQVTM and ANQGSEA. V lost 6 bases and J lost 8; bases outside the gene matches: 9. The CDR3 spans 13 residues. The CDR3: CSVTGGPLWGYTF. The CDR3 DNA follows: TGCAGCGTGACAGGGGGCCCTTTATGGGGCTACACCTTC.

This sequence joins TRBV19 and TRBJ1-1; the D is unclear. Germline-derived CDR1 and CDR2 are LNHDA and SQIVND (reference sequence). Between the trimmed V and J ends, which lost 5 bases and 0 bases, there was a span of 7 bases. The CDR3 loop spans 13 amino acids. The CDR3 here is CASSVSLNTEAFF. The CDR3 region has the DNA TGTGCCAGTAGTGTTAGCCTGAACACTGAAGCTTTCTTT.

The chain recombines TRBV2 with TRBJ2-5; tentatively, D is TRBD1 (5 bases). The germline V gene has CDR1 SNHLY and CDR2 FYNNEI. This CDR3 has 13 residues. V was trimmed by 1 base and J by 6 bases, leaving 9 bases between them. Written as DNA, the CDR3 is TGTGCCAGCAGTGAAGTAGACAGCCAGACCCAGTACTTC. Protein: CASSEVDSQTQYF.

This rearrangement joins TRBV9 to TRBJ2-1, with TRBD1 as a possible D gene (6 bases). V gave up 0 bases and J gave up 5 bases, with 12 bases separating them. Germline V gives CDR1 SGDLS, CDR2 YYNGEE. The CDR3 loop spans 15 amino acids. DNA of the CDR3: TGTGCCAGCAGCGTAGAAGGGACAAGCAACAATGAGCAGTTCTTC. Protein product: CASSVEGTSNNEQFF.

The V gene is TRBV5-1, the J gene TRBJ2-2; 8 nucleotides align to TRBD2. From germline, CDR1 is SGHRS and CDR2 YFSETQ. The V segment lost 1 base and the J segment 1 base; nucleotides outside the gene matches: 0. The CDR3 totals 15 residues. The CDR3 is CASSLTSGNTGELFF. The CDR3 DNA is TGCGCCAGCAGCTTGACTAGCGGGAACACCGGGGAGCTGTTTTTT.